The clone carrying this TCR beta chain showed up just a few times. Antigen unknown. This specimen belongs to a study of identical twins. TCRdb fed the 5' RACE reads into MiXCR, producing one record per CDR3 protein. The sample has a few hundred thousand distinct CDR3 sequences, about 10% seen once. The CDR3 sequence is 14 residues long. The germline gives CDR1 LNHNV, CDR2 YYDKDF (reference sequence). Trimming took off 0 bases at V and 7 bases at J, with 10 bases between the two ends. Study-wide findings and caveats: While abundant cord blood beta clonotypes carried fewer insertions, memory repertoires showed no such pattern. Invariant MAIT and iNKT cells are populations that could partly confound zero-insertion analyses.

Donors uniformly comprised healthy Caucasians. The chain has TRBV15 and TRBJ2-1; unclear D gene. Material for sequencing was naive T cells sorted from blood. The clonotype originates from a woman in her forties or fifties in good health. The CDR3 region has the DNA TGTGCCACCAGCAGAGATCGTGGGTTGAATGAGCAGTTCTTC. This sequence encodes CATSRDRGLNEQFF.